This T cell receptor beta chain emerged from a study of CD8+ T cells in alopecia areata. RNA extraction was followed by reverse transcription into cDNA, which acted as the sequencing template. Clones were sequenced by immunoSEQ multiplex PCR, and TCRdb holds only the in-frame ones, with some missing. The data contain 200,000 to 250,000 clones, approximately 61% of them singletons. Patients with alopecia areata provided lesional scalp punch biopsies as well as peripheral blood. The ends were cut back, 0 bases at V and 4 bases at J, with 7 bases in the middle. Germline V gene data show CDR1 as SGHRS and CDR2 as YFSETQ. The CDR3 is 13 amino acids. This clone has a single count.

The rearrangement uses TRBV5-1 and TRBJ1-2; D gene uncertain. Sample: CD4+ T cells sorted from blood, taken at week 0. This TCR was recovered from a human donor with alopecia areata. CDR3 DNA: TGCGCCAGCAGCTTGGATGCCGGCTATGGCTACACCTTC. Residues: CASSLDAGYGYTF.